This T cell receptor (beta chain) was captured by sequencing in a study of cytomegalovirus exposure and HLA in healthy donors. A word on this clone: Its specificity is not known.

General observations from the study: Later analysis identified 16,951 TCR beta sequences associated with HLA alleles, using a false discovery rate threshold of 0.05. When analyzed later, the rates of TCR association showed variation by HLA locus, with DRB1 the most and HLA-C the fewest.

It was with 60 Vbeta and 13 Jbeta primers that the PCR ran. The data were produced by immunoSEQ multiplex PCR, yet TCRdb's version contains in-frame clones alone and is incomplete. The profile covers 200,000 to 250,000 clones, with roughly 80% appearing a single time and over 3.5% taken by the ten largest. Although they were nominally healthy when sampled, donors likely had unrecorded immune exposures. V shed 4 bases, J shed 6 bases, and the junction held 9 bases outside the gene matches. Germline assignment: CDR1 SGHDN and CDR2 FVKESK. This CDR3 is 14 amino acids long. This TCR came from a male donor in good health and CMV-seronegative. Sequenced sample: PBMCs. This chain connects TRBV14 to TRBJ2-7; 7 positions agree with TRBD2. The CDR3: CASSPSGPGGEQYF. Written as DNA, the CDR3 is TGTGCCAGCAGCCCTAGCGGACCGGGCGGCGAGCAGTACTTC.